A selection of T cell receptor beta chains follows, all from one sample in a study of regulatory T cells in long-lasting Graves disease. Each CDR3 protein is one row after TCRdb ran MiXCR on the multiplex PCR reads. The data show about 470,000 distinct CDR3 sequences, with 20% seen just once and approximately 7.8% held by the top ten. Material: peripheral blood mononuclear cells (PBMCs), obtained when the disease was refractory, from a patient treated with antithyroid drugs. The source of these receptors is a female donor with Graves disease. CDR3s include the opening cysteine and the closing phenylalanine or tryptophan. The order of the fields is D gene, clone size, J gene, V gene, CDR3 protein, CDR3 DNA. D genes are given only for firm matches. Rows give clone size only sometimes, using once, few, many, or a class for an expanded clone.

NA | few | TRBJ1-1 | TRBV3-1 | CASSQGRQRNTEAFF | TGTGCCAGCAGCCAAGGTAGGCAGAGGAACACTGAAGCTTTCTTT
TRBD1 | NA | TRBJ2-7 | TRBV27 | CASSLQSQGVYEQHF | TGTGCCAGCAGTTTACAGTCACAGGGGGTCTACGAGCAGCACTTC
NA | many | TRBJ1-5 | TRBV20-1 | CSAREFGISNQPQHF | TGCAGTGCTAGAGAGTTTGGGATAAGCAATCAGCCCCAGCATTTT
NA | many | TRBJ1-1 | TRBV2 | CASSKVWGTEAFF | TGTGCCAGCTCGAAGGTTTGGGGCACTGAAGCTTTCTTT
TRBD1 | few | TRBJ1-5 | TRBV20-1 | CSARSGTGSVGPQHF | TGCAGTGCTAGATCAGGGACAGGGAGTGTGGGGCCCCAGCATTTT
NA | few | TRBJ2-2 | TRBV7-2 | CASSLSRRNTGELFF | TGTGCCAGCAGCTTATCTCGACGGAACACCGGGGAGCTGTTTTTT
NA | NA | TRBJ1-2 | TRBV6-5 | CASSSSRDLILGYTF | TGTGCCAGCAGTTCTTCACGGGACCTTATATTAGGCTACACCTTC
TRBD2 | many | TRBJ2-4 | TRBV12-3/TRBV12-4 | CAAGGLDIQYF | TGTGCCGCGGGGGGTCTGGACATTCAGTACTTC
TRBD1 | many | TRBJ1-1 | TRBV20-1 | CSARTGTGGAWGTEAFF | TGCAGTGCTAGAACCGGGACAGGGGGCGCTTGGGGCACTGAAGCTTTCTTT
NA | NA | TRBJ2-2 | TRBV27 | CASSSASWRVGGELFF | TGTGCCAGCAGTTCCGCTAGCTGGAGGGTAGGCGGGGAGCTGTTTTTT
NA | many | TRBJ2-5 | TRBV28 | CASSLRWEWKSETQYF | TGTGCCAGCAGTTTAAGGTGGGAGTGGAAATCGGAGACCCAGTACTTC
NA | NA | TRBJ1-1 | TRBV7-9 | CASSSNLNTEAFF | TGTGCCAGCAGCTCAAACTTGAACACTGAAGCTTTCTTT
NA | many | TRBJ2-6 | TRBV30 | CAWSVTGANVLTF | TGTGCCTGGAGTGTAACAGGGGCCAACGTCCTGACTTTC
NA | NA | TRBJ1-2 | TRBV7-9 | CASSLGGRSNYGYTF | TGTGCCAGCAGCTTAGGGGGCCGATCGAACTATGGCTACACCTTC
NA | once | TRBJ2-1 | TRBV5-1 | CASSSVRDEQFF | TGCGCCAGCAGCTCCGTTAGGGATGAGCAGTTCTTC
TRBD2 | NA | TRBJ2-5 | TRBV12-3/TRBV12-4 | CASGGTSGSETQYF | TGTGCCAGCGGGGGGACTAGCGGGAGTGAGACCCAGTACTTC
NA | NA | TRBJ2-2 | TRBV5-6 | CASSFATTGPTGELFF | TGTGCCAGCAGCTTCGCCACTACGGGACCGACCGGGGAGCTGTTTTTT
TRBD2 | many | TRBJ2-7 | TRBV20-1 | CSALGLAGSYEQYF | TGCAGTGCTCTTGGACTAGCGGGATCCTACGAGCAGTACTTC
NA | few | TRBJ1-5 | TRBV28 | CASSGLGLRQGNQPQHF | TGTGCCAGCAGTGGGCTTGGTTTGCGTCAGGGCAATCAGCCCCAGCATTTT
NA | NA | TRBJ2-1 | TRBV29-1 | CSATGRARGYNEQFF | TGCAGCGCCACGGGACGGGCGAGGGGCTACAATGAGCAGTTCTTC
NA | NA | TRBJ1-5 | TRBV19 | CAGGGDGLKGQPQHF | TGTGCCGGGGGGGGGGACGGGTTGAAGGGTCAGCCCCAGCATTTT
NA | few | TRBJ2-5 | TRBV6-2/TRBV6-3 | CASSYGSETQYF | TGTGCCAGCAGTTACGGGTCAGAGACCCAGTACTTC
TRBD2 | NA | TRBJ2-1 | TRBV5-1 | CASSPGPGTSAYNEQFF | TGCGCCAGCAGCCCGGGACCGGGGACTAGCGCCTACAATGAGCAGTTCTTC
NA | few | TRBJ2-1 | TRBV5-1 | CASSLGEMSSWAYNEQFF | TGCGCCAGCAGCTTGGGGGAGATGAGCAGCTGGGCTTACAATGAGCAGTTCTTC
TRBD1 | many | TRBJ1-4 | TRBV7-2 | CASRSTGWANEKLFF | TGTGCCAGCAGATCGACAGGGTGGGCTAATGAAAAACTGTTTTTT
NA | many | TRBJ2-7 | TRBV6-1 | CASSEAYEQYF | TGTGCCAGCAGCGAAGCCTACGAGCAGTACTTC
NA | few | TRBJ1-1 | TRBV29-1 | CSVRWGSTEAFF | TGCAGCGTTAGGTGGGGAAGCACTGAAGCTTTCTTT
TRBD1 | few | TRBJ2-7 | TRBV7-9 | CASSYPDRGTNEQYF | TGTGCCAGCAGCTACCCGGACAGGGGGACCAACGAGCAGTACTTC
TRBD1 | many | TRBJ2-5 | TRBV6-2/TRBV6-3 | CASSLGGTGLETQYF | TGTGCCAGCAGTCTCGGGGGGACAGGGTTAGAGACCCAGTACTTC
TRBD2 | NA | TRBJ2-7 | TRBV6-5 | CASSYSREVQYF | TGTGCCAGCAGTTACTCGCGGGAGGTGCAGTACTTC
NA | few | TRBJ1-5 | TRBV6-5 | CASSYGEGLRPQHF | TGTGCCAGCAGTTACGGCGAAGGGTTGCGGCCCCAGCATTTT
TRBD1 | NA | TRBJ2-5 | TRBV29-1 | CSAERQGVLETRYF | TGCAGCGCCGAGAGGCAGGGGGTGCTGGAGACCCGGTACTTC
NA | NA | TRBJ2-1 | TRBV20-1 | CSAPGHINNEQFF | TGCAGTGCCCCGGGACATATAAACAATGAGCAGTTCTTC
NA | NA | TRBJ2-5 | TRBV7-2 | CASSFGLGGGAETQYF | TGTGCCAGCAGCTTCGGTCTTGGGGGGGGCGCCGAGACCCAGTACTTC
TRBD1 | few | TRBJ2-7 | TRBV19 | CASSSAGTGVIDEQYF | TGTGCCAGTAGTAGCGCCGGGACAGGGGTGATCGACGAGCAGTACTTC
TRBD2 | NA | TRBJ2-3 | TRBV20-1 | CSASPGGGLDTQYF | TGCAGTGCTAGCCCGGGAGGAGGTTTGGATACGCAGTATTTT
NA | many | TRBJ1-1 | TRBV28 | CASSLLLTDRTMNTEAFF | TGTGCCAGCAGTCTTCTCCTTACCGACAGGACCATGAACACTGAAGCTTTCTTT
NA | few | TRBJ1-2 | TRBV5-4 | CASSLGRPDLYGYTF | TGTGCCAGCAGCCTCGGGCGGCCCGACCTCTATGGCTACACCTTC
NA | few | TRBJ2-7 | TRBV20-1 | CSARDLMDYEQYF | TGCAGTGCTAGAGACCTCATGGACTACGAGCAGTACTTC
NA | few | TRBJ1-2 | TRBV12-3/TRBV12-4 | CASGTRGAFHGYTF | TGTGCCAGTGGGACTCGTGGGGCCTTTCATGGCTACACCTTC
NA | many | TRBJ2-7 | TRBV7-3 | CASSLLAGTSYEQYF | TGTGCCAGCAGCTTACTCGCGGGAACCTCCTACGAGCAGTACTTC
NA | few | TRBJ2-7 | TRBV20-1 | CSARDGNEFYEQYF | TGCAGTGCTAGAGATGGGAATGAGTTCTACGAGCAGTACTTC
NA | few | TRBJ2-3 | TRBV6-2/TRBV6-3 | CASSAWARGRTDTQYF | TGTGCCAGCAGCGCGTGGGCGCGGGGCCGCACAGATACGCAGTATTTT
NA | many | TRBJ1-1 | TRBV5-1 | CASTGKGMITEAFF | TGCGCCAGCACTGGTAAGGGGATGATCACTGAAGCTTTCTTT
TRBD2 | many | TRBJ2-7 | TRBV28 | CASRREVRLGHEQYF | TGTGCCAGCAGACGGGAGGTCCGACTAGGCCACGAGCAGTACTTC
NA | NA | TRBJ1-1 | TRBV7-3 | CASSLERVTEAFF | TGTGCCAGCAGCTTAGAAAGGGTCACTGAAGCTTTCTTT
NA | NA | TRBJ1-1 | TRBV5-5 | CASSLAIRWTTEAFF | TGTGCCAGCAGCTTGGCAATCCGGTGGACCACTGAAGCTTTCTTT
NA | NA | TRBJ1-1 | TRBV20-1 | CSASPRGLNTEAFF | TGCAGTGCTTCTCCCCGGGGCCTGAACACTGAAGCTTTCTTT
TRBD1 | few | TRBJ2-3 | TRBV19 | CASSLDRAATDTQYF | TGTGCCAGTAGTCTGGACAGGGCCGCCACAGATACGCAGTATTTT
NA | few | TRBJ2-4 | TRBV7-9 | CASSLDSDIQYF | TGTGCCAGCAGCCTTGACAGCGACATTCAGTACTTC
NA | NA | TRBJ1-2 | TRBV6-1 | CASSAIRTAARLYGYTF | TGTGCCAGCAGCGCCATACGGACAGCCGCCAGACTGTATGGCTACACCTTC
TRBD2 | many | TRBJ2-5 | TRBV12-3/TRBV12-4 | CASSVPGSSGQETQYF | TGTGCCAGCAGTGTACCGGGTTCTAGCGGACAAGAGACCCAGTACTTC
TRBD2 | few | TRBJ2-5 | TRBV9 | CASRPGLAGAQYF | TGTGCCAGCAGACCCGGCCTAGCGGGGGCCCAGTACTTC
NA | few | TRBJ1-2 | TRBV6-2/TRBV6-3 | CASSYSEAVTSYTF | TGTGCCAGCAGTTACTCAGAAGCGGTGACAAGCTACACCTTC
TRBD1 | NA | TRBJ1-5 | TRBV4-1 | CASSTRTGPNQPQHF | TGCGCCAGCAGCACTAGGACAGGGCCTAATCAGCCCCAGCATTTT
NA | few | TRBJ1-2 | TRBV7-2 | CASSGRGGRDYGYTF | TGTGCCAGCAGCGGCCGGGGGGGGCGAGACTATGGCTACACCTTC
TRBD1 | many | TRBJ1-3 | TRBV7-2 | CASSFDRARGNTIYF | TGTGCCAGCAGCTTCGACAGGGCGCGGGGAAACACCATATATTTT
NA | few | TRBJ1-4 | TRBV4-1 | CASSEALKDEKLFF | TGCGCCAGCAGCGAGGCACTCAAGGATGAAAAACTGTTTTTT
TRBD2 | NA | TRBJ2-7 | TRBV6-2/TRBV6-3 | CASSSSSAREGEQYF | TGTGCCAGCAGTTCCTCTAGTGCCCGGGAGGGCGAGCAGTACTTC